One T cell receptor (beta chain) is described in this entry. What it recognizes is unknown. Sequencing used immunoSEQ multiplex PCR; TCRdb keeps in-frame clones, though not all of them. The table has more than 150,000 clones, around 88% seen once. This specimen belongs to a study of T cell responses to AZD1222 COVID-19 vaccine. Regarding the study as a whole: Vaccine-associated CD4 TCRs spanned spike, dominant at 160-218 and 743-854. Spike-specific TCR breadth and depth both grew after two AZD1222 doses.

The CDR3 runs to 14 residues. CDR1 and CDR2 (germline): GTSNPN, SVGIG (reference sequence). V was pared by 2 bases and J by 8 bases, with 18 bases between. The source of this sequence is an adult in good health. The sample consisted of peripheral blood, taken on day 0 of AZD1222 vaccination. The V gene is TRBV30, the J gene TRBJ1-1; D is possibly TRBD1 (5 bases). DNA for the CDR3: TGTGCCTGGAGTCCTCCCTGGGGGGTTCTCGAAGCTTTCTTT. It specifies CAWSPPWGVLEAFF. Drawing the rest from reference TRBV30 and TRBJ1-1, the complete variable domain is SQTIHQWPATLVQPVGSPLSLECTVEGTSNPNLYWYRQAAGRGLQLLFYSVGIGQISSEVPQNLSASRPQDRQFILSSKKLLLSDSGFYLCAWSPPWGVLEAFFGQGTRLTVV.